The 18 T cell receptor beta chains listed next were all sequenced from one sample in a study of preoperative IRX-2 immunotherapy in early breast cancer. TCRdb keeps only in-frame clones here, not all; method: immunoSEQ multiplex PCR. The sample contains roughly 24,000 clones, around 79% of which appear only once. Treatment reported: preoperative locoregional IRX-2 cytokine immunotherapy. The sequenced sample was lymph node tissue, obtained after IRX-2 immunotherapy. Receptor source: a human donor with breast cancer.

The genes are TRBV19 and TRBJ2-2; D is undetermined. The CDR3 is 14 residues long. Germline V CDR1 and CDR2: LNHDA, SQIVND (reference sequence). V gave up 5 bases and J gave up 5 bases, with 12 bases separating them. DNA for the CDR3: TGTGCCAGTAGTTCGGCGCGCGGAACCGGGGAGCTGTTTTTT. Encoded protein: CASSSARGTGELFF.

This clone was counted a few times. The rearrangement links TRBV6-7 to TRBJ2-7; no clear D. TRBV6-7 is flagged as an ORF with uncertain function. The CDR3 contains 11 residues. The V end lost 5 bases, the J end lost 5 bases, and 7 bases lay between the germline ends. In nucleotides, the CDR3 is TGTGCCAGCAGTGAAGGGAACGAGCAGTACTTC. This codes for CASSEGNEQYF.

The chain carries TRBV28 and TRBJ1-3; D is uncertain. In germline, CDR1 is MDHEN, CDR2 SYDVKM. The CDR3 runs 14 residues. V dropped 2 bases and J dropped 2 bases, with 7 bases sitting between them. CDR3 sequence reads: CASSLQGTGNTIYF. The DNA of the CDR3 is TGTGCCAGCAGTTTACAAGGGACTGGAAACACCATATATTTT.

V usage is TRBV6-8 and J usage is TRBJ1-3; D gene unclear. Per germline, CDR1 MNHGY and CDR2 SAAAGT. The CDR3 contains 12 residues. V dropped 5 bases and J dropped 4 bases, with 6 bases sitting between them. The CDR3 sequence is CASSDPGNTIYF. The CDR3 coding sequence is TGTGCCAGCAGTGATCCGGGAAACACCATATATTTT.

The V gene is TRBV6-8, the J gene TRBJ1-2; no clear D. There are 13 residues in the CDR3. Trimming shortened V by 2 bases and J by 8 bases, and 12 bases separated the two germline ends. Per germline, CDR1 MNHGY and CDR2 SAAAGT. The CDR3 sequence: CASSYRVNGGYTF. CDR3 in DNA: TGTGCCAGCAGTTACAGGGTGAATGGCGGCTACACCTTC.

This sequence joins TRBV7-1 and TRBJ2-7; no clear D. TRBV7-1 is an open reading frame, and its role is uncertain. The length of the CDR3 is 13 residues. Deletions cut 5 bases from V and 2 bases from J, with 10 bases between. CDR3 coding DNA: TGTGCCAGCAGCCGATACGGTACCTACGAGCAGTACTTC. Translating gives CASSRYGTYEQYF.

This sequence joins TRBV6-8 and TRBJ1-2; 7 nucleotides line up with TRBD1. The germline gives CDR1 MNHGY, CDR2 SAAAGT. With V trimmed by 4 bases and J by 0 bases, 5 bases remained unmatched. The CDR3 loop spans 15 amino acids. For the CDR3, the DNA is TGTGCCAGCAGTTCGAGACAGGGAGCTAACTATGGCTACACCTTC. Its translation is CASSSRQGANYGYTF.

The genes are TRBV19 and TRBJ1-1; D remains unclear. V lost 6 bases and J lost 5, with 19 bases in between. This CDR3 contains 15 residues. Germline assignment: CDR1 LNHDA and CDR2 SQIVND (reference sequence). Here the CDR3 reads CASSYRRGMGTEAFF. CDR3 sequence (DNA): TGTGCCAGTAGCTACCGTCGGGGTATGGGGACTGAAGCTTTCTTT.

The chain joins TRBV10-2 to TRBJ1-4; TRBD1 is a possible D gene (6 bases). This CDR3 has 16 amino acids. The V gene's germline CDR1 is WSHSY and CDR2 SAAADI. V lost 7 bases, J lost 1 base, and 16 bases lay in between. CDR3 in DNA: TGCGCCAGCACACAAGGGGGTCTGTTAACTAATGAAAAACTGTTTTTT. This translates into CASTQGGLLTNEKLFF.

The genes are TRBV7-1 and TRBJ2-7, with TRBD2 matching 11 bases. TRBV7-1 is filed as an ORF, its function uncertain. V dropped 4 bases and J dropped 0; count of bases not matched to a gene: 11. This CDR3 spans 18 amino acids. The CDR3 nucleotides read TGTGCCAGCAGCTTAACGACTAGCGGGAAAAGGAGCTCCTACGAGCAGTACTTC. This codes for CASSLTTSGKRSSYEQYF.

This clone occurred once. V is TRBV5-1 and J is TRBJ2-7, with 9 bases aligning to TRBD2. CDR3 length: 15 amino acids. The trim removed 0 bases at V and 3 bases at J, leaving 4 bases unmatched. Germline V gives CDR1 SGHRS, CDR2 YFSETQ. This CDR3 reads CASSLGLAELYEQYF. The CDR3 DNA sequence: TGCGCCAGCAGCTTGGGACTAGCGGAGCTCTACGAGCAGTACTTC.

J is TRBJ2-1 and V is TRBV5-1, with D perhaps matching TRBD2 (6 bases). V gave up 3 bases and J gave up 4 bases, with 14 bases separating them. This CDR3 is built from 15 residues. Per germline, CDR1 SGHRS and CDR2 YFSETQ. The CDR3 here is CASSYSRDSYNEQFF. For the CDR3, the DNA is TGCGCCAGCAGCTACTCCCGGGACTCTTACAATGAGCAGTTCTTC.

This clone appeared once. The V gene is TRBV25-1, the J gene TRBJ2-2; no definite D call. There are 14 residues in the CDR3. From germline, CDR1 is MGHDK and CDR2 SYGVNS. V gave up 6 bases and J gave up 1 base, with 9 bases separating them. CDR3 amino acids: CASSSTGNTGELFF. The DNA for the CDR3 is TGTGCCAGCAGCTCCACTGGGAACACCGGGGAGCTGTTTTTT.

The chain combines TRBV18 with TRBJ1-4, with no clear D. This CDR3 comprises 15 residues. V was shortened by 3 bases and J by 8 bases, with 16 bases between the two germline ends. From germline, CDR1 is KGHSH and CDR2 LQKENI. CDR3 coding DNA: TGTGCCAGCTCACCCTCGGCATACGGGAAGGAAAAACTGTTTTTT. It codes for CASSPSAYGKEKLFF.

This clone has just one count. The rearrangement links TRBV6-8 to TRBJ1-2, with 11 nucleotides matching TRBD1. CDR1 is MNHGY and CDR2 is SAAAGT in the germline V gene. The CDR3 runs to 14 residues. V lost 6 bases to trimming and J lost 6 bases; unmatched junction nucleotides: 6. This chain's CDR3 is CASRRDRGLDGYTF. The CDR3, as DNA: TGTGCCAGCAGGAGGGACAGGGGGTTGGATGGCTACACCTTC.

The CDR3: CASRPQGPAKNIQYF. DNA for the CDR3: TGTGCCAGCAGGCCTCAGGGTCCAGCCAAAAACATTCAGTACTTC. The chain joins TRBV6-8 to TRBJ2-4; D possibly corresponds to TRBD1 (5 bases). With 6 bases removed from V and 0 bases from J, the gap between germline ends came to 12 bases. This CDR3 comprises 15 residues. Germline lookup yields CDR1 MNHGY and CDR2 SAAAGT.

This clone was picked up one time. The genes are TRBV28 and TRBJ1-5; a weak D match, TRBD1 (5 bases). CDR3 length: 14 residues. V dropped 2 bases and J dropped 2 bases, with 7 bases sitting between them. CDR1 and CDR2 from the germline V gene are MDHEN and SYDVKM. As DNA, the CDR3 is TGTGCCAGCAGTTTACAGGGCGGCAATCAGCCCCAGCATTTT. The encoded protein is CASSLQGGNQPQHF.

The rearrangement links TRBV6-8 to TRBJ1-2, with a tentative D call TRBD1 (5 bases). Deletions cut 6 bases from V and 2 bases from J, with 10 bases between. The germline CDR1 and CDR2 sequences are MNHGY and SAAAGT. This CDR3 comprises 13 residues. CDR3 nucleotide sequence: TGTGCCAGCAGCCCTGCAGGGAACTATGGCTACACCTTC. Translation: CASSPAGNYGYTF.